A selection of T cell receptor beta chains follows, all from one sample in a study of a mutant IDH1 vaccine in newly diagnosed glioma. Sequenced by immunoSEQ multiplex PCR; TCRdb stores in-frame clones only, minus some. The sample includes about 88,000 clones, roughly 80% of them seen just once. This material consisted of PBMCs, taken from a glioma patient treated with radiotherapy, temozolomide or both. The receptors stem from a man aged 40-55 years with glioma. Some clones in this sample may be carry-over from other donors' samples. CDR3s include the opening cysteine and the closing phenylalanine or tryptophan. The order of the fields is CDR3 protein, CDR3 DNA, J gene, D gene, clone size, V gene. A D gene is named only where the DNA matches it firmly. Clone size is shown for a subset of rows, as once, few, many or a class of expanded clone.

CDR3aa: CASSQGQGGYEQYF
CDR3nt: TGCGCCAGCAGCCAGGGACAGGGAGGCTACGAGCAGTACTTC
j_gene: TRBJ2-7
d_gene: TRBD1
abundance: .
v_gene: TRBV5-1

CDR3aa: CASSSSSSGANVLTF
CDR3nt: TGTGCCAGCAGTTCGTCGAGCTCTGGGGCCAACGTCCTGACTTTC
j_gene: TRBJ2-6
d_gene: .
abundance: .
v_gene: TRBV6-5

CDR3aa: CSVERQLNTEAFF
CDR3nt: TGCAGCGTTGAAAGACAGTTGAACACTGAAGCTTTCTTT
j_gene: TRBJ1-1
d_gene: .
abundance: few
v_gene: TRBV29-1

CDR3aa: CASSYSGGETQYF
CDR3nt: TGTGCCAGCAGTTACAGCGGGGGAGAGACCCAGTACTTC
j_gene: TRBJ2-5
d_gene: TRBD2
abundance: .
v_gene: TRBV6-5

CDR3aa: CASTTGDGQPQHF
CDR3nt: TGTGCCAGTACGACAGGGGATGGCCAGCCCCAGCATTTT
j_gene: TRBJ1-5
d_gene: TRBD1
abundance: .
v_gene: TRBV19

CDR3aa: CASSRLGGGDQETQYF
CDR3nt: TGCGCCAGCAGCCGTTTGGGCGGGGGGGATCAAGAGACCCAGTACTTC
j_gene: TRBJ2-5
d_gene: TRBD2
abundance: .
v_gene: TRBV5-1

CDR3aa: CASSLQGTGTEAFF
CDR3nt: TGTGCCAGCAGTCTACAGGGTACGGGCACTGAAGCTTTCTTT
j_gene: TRBJ1-1
d_gene: .
abundance: few
v_gene: TRBV6-6

CDR3aa: CASSLGSGETQYF
CDR3nt: TGCGCCAGCAGCTTGGGAAGCGGGGAGACCCAGTACTTC
j_gene: TRBJ2-5
d_gene: .
abundance: few
v_gene: TRBV5-1

CDR3aa: CASSQDDRSTENSPLHF
CDR3nt: TGTGCCAGCAGCCAAGATGACAGATCCACCGAAAATTCACCCCTCCACTTT
j_gene: TRBJ1-6
d_gene: .
abundance: few
v_gene: TRBV4-2

CDR3aa: CASSLGRPMETQYF
CDR3nt: TGTGCCAGCAGCTTAGGTAGACCCATGGAGACCCAGTACTTC
j_gene: TRBJ2-5
d_gene: .
abundance: .
v_gene: TRBV7-2

CDR3aa: CASCHREGSHYEQYF
CDR3nt: TGCGCCAGCTGCCACAGGGAAGGCTCCCACTACGAGCAGTACTTC
j_gene: TRBJ2-7
d_gene: .
abundance: .
v_gene: TRBV5-1

CDR3aa: CAIRGPGQGVYEQYF
CDR3nt: TGTGCCATCAGGGGACCGGGACAGGGGGTTTACGAGCAGTACTTC
j_gene: TRBJ2-7
d_gene: TRBD1
abundance: .
v_gene: TRBV10-3

CDR3aa: CASSRTLNPTGVETQYF
CDR3nt: TGCGCCAGCAGCCGAACCCTTAACCCGACAGGGGTTGAGACCCAGTACTTC
j_gene: TRBJ2-5
d_gene: TRBD1
abundance: .
v_gene: TRBV4-1

CDR3aa: CASSLEGAQYF
CDR3nt: TGCGCCAGCAGCTTGGAGGGGGCCCAGTACTTC
j_gene: TRBJ2-5
d_gene: .
abundance: once
v_gene: TRBV5-1

CDR3aa: CASSSGQSTDTQYF
CDR3nt: TGCGCCAGCAGCTCGGGACAGTCCACAGATACGCAGTATTTT
j_gene: TRBJ2-3
d_gene: TRBD1
abundance: .
v_gene: TRBV5-1

CDR3aa: CASSLALGTSSYEQYF
CDR3nt: TGCGCCAGCAGCTTGGCCTTGGGGACTAGCTCCTACGAGCAGTACTTC
j_gene: TRBJ2-7
d_gene: TRBD2
abundance: .
v_gene: TRBV5-1

CDR3aa: CASRPGGLNTGELFF
CDR3nt: TGTGCCAGCAGACCAGGGGGTTTGAACACCGGGGAGCTGTTTTTT
j_gene: TRBJ2-2
d_gene: TRBD1
abundance: .
v_gene: TRBV27

CDR3aa: CASSHRDSGEQYF
CDR3nt: TGTGCCAGCAGTCACCGGGACTCGGGCGAGCAGTACTTC
j_gene: TRBJ2-7
d_gene: .
abundance: .
v_gene: TRBV14

CDR3aa: CASRHDRANYGYTF
CDR3nt: TGTGCCAGTAGACACGACAGGGCGAACTATGGCTACACCTTC
j_gene: TRBJ1-2
d_gene: TRBD1
abundance: .
v_gene: TRBV19

CDR3aa: CASSLGTSQPQHF
CDR3nt: TGTGCCAGCAGCTTGGGGACCTCCCAGCCCCAGCATTTT
j_gene: TRBJ1-5
d_gene: .
abundance: .
v_gene: TRBV5-5

CDR3aa: CASTASNEQFF
CDR3nt: TGCGCCAGTACCGCCTCGAATGAGCAGTTCTTC
j_gene: TRBJ2-1
d_gene: .
abundance: .
v_gene: TRBV5-1

CDR3aa: CASSLGGMVGRQPQHF
CDR3nt: TGTGCCAGCAGCTTGGGGGGAATGGTAGGGCGGCAGCCCCAGCATTTT
j_gene: TRBJ1-5
d_gene: .
abundance: .
v_gene: TRBV5-5